This T cell receptor (beta chain) was found in a study of blood T cell repertoires in COVID-19. TCRdb's copy holds only in-frame clones and misses some; the assay was immunoSEQ multiplex PCR. Here the sample spans around 250,000 clones, more than 85% being singletons. Either two negative PCRs, clearance, or symptom resolution qualified Cohort 3 donors as recovered. The CDR3 runs 15 residues. The germline V gene has CDR1 KGHSH and CDR2 LQKENI. The ends lost 5 bases at V and 5 bases at J; junction bases unmatched: 8. The sequenced material came from PBMCs or T cells enriched from blood (not recorded which). The genes are TRBV18 and TRBJ2-7; 11 nucleotides agree with TRBD1. The receptor was isolated from a woman aged 45 to 65 who had recovered from COVID-19. In DNA form, the CDR3 reads TGTGCCAGCTCAGAAGGGACAGGGGGGAGTAACGAGCAGTACTTC. It translates to CASSEGTGGSNEQYF.